The 30 T cell receptor beta chains below were found in one sample sequenced in a study of early T cells in non-severe SARS-CoV-2 infection. MiXCR was run by TCRdb on the 5' RACE reads, yielding one entry per CDR3 protein. The sample consists of around 61,000 distinct CDR3 sequences, 10% to 15% of them appearing once. The sample comprised whole blood. The receptor source for this set is an adult who was a healthcare worker with PCR-confirmed SARS-CoV-2 infection or an uninfected control (not recorded which).

At least ten counts were recorded for this clonotype. This sequence joins TRBV7-2 and TRBJ1-1; TRBD1 might be the D (5 bases). The CDR3 is 15 residues long. Germline assignment: CDR1 SGHTA and CDR2 FQGNSA. The germline V and J ends were trimmed by 8 bases and 3 bases, with 19 bases remaining between them. The CDR3, as DNA: TGTGCCAGCCTGCTCTGGTCGGGGACGGACACTGAAGCTTTCTTT. Amino acid sequence: CASLLWSGTDTEAFF.

This clonotype came up many times. The J gene is TRBJ1-6, the V gene TRBV2; D perhaps matches TRBD1 (5 bases). The germline CDR1 and CDR2 sequences are SNHLY and FYNNEI. This CDR3 contains 13 residues. V lost 4 bases and J 10 bases, leaving 11 bases between the germline ends. This CDR3 reads CASSAREGSPLHF. The CDR3 DNA follows: TGTGCCAGCAGTGCCAGGGAAGGATCACCCCTCCACTTT.

This clonotype was counted many times. J is TRBJ1-1 and V is TRBV5-1; D is undetermined. Germline CDR1 SGHRS, CDR2 YFSETQ. The CDR3 spans 16 residues. Trimming removed 2 bases at V and 0 bases at J, with 14 bases between. CDR3 sequence: CASSLRAQIMNTEAFF. The CDR3 bases are TGCGCCAGCAGCTTAAGGGCACAGATCATGAACACTGAAGCTTTCTTT.

This clonotype was seen at least ten times. V and J are TRBV7-9 and TRBJ1-1; D gene ambiguous. This CDR3 spans 13 amino acids. The V end lost 8 bases, the J end lost 10 bases, and 20 bases lay between the germline ends. Germline CDR1 SEHNR, CDR2 FQNEAQ (reference sequence). CDR3 sequence (DNA): TGTGCCAGCCATAGAGACCCTCGTAAGGCAGCTTTCTTT. Translated, it gives CASHRDPRKAAFF. The full variable domain, with the rest looked up from reference TRBV7-9 and TRBJ1-1, is DTGVSQNPRHKITKRGQNVTFRCDPISEHNRLYWYRQTLGQGPEFLTYFQNEAQLEKSRLLSDRFSAERPKGSFSTLEIQRTEQGDSAMYLCASHRDPRKAAFFGQGTRLTVV.

This clonotype was detected ten times or more. The rearrangement joins TRBV3-1 to TRBJ1-2; no clear D. Germline CDR1 is LGHDT and CDR2 is YNNKEL (reference sequence). V was shortened by 0 bases and J by 0 bases, with 11 bases between the two germline ends. The CDR3 extends over 16 amino acids. The CDR3 sequence is CASSQELGRANYGYTF. The DNA for the CDR3 is TGTGCCAGCAGCCAAGAATTAGGGAGGGCTAACTATGGCTACACCTTC.

This clonotype has a count of ten or more. This chain uses TRBV6-5 with TRBJ2-5; D may be TRBD2 (6 bases). Trimming took off 0 bases at V and 2 bases at J, with 7 bases between the two ends. The CDR3 totals 14 residues. CDR1 and CDR2 (germline): MNHEY, SVGAGI. DNA of the CDR3: TGTGCCAGCAGTTACTCGGGAGGTCAAGAGACCCAGTACTTC. Amino acids: CASSYSGGQETQYF.

This clonotype was observed many times. The V and J genes are TRBV5-1 and TRBJ1-2; TRBD1 might be the D (5 bases). Germline CDR1 and CDR2: SGHRS and YFSETQ. This CDR3 spans 17 amino acids. Trimming stripped 4 bases from V and 4 bases from J, with 23 bases between. In DNA form, the CDR3 reads TGCGCCAGCAGCCCCCATTGGGGGACGCCACCTATCTATGGCTACACCTTC. The encoded protein is CASSPHWGTPPIYGYTF.

This clonotype was recorded only once. A much larger clone differs by one base, so this may be a read error. This CDR3 fails to terminate in the conserved phenylalanine or tryptophan, so it likely reflects a read error. This chain joins TRBV11-2 and TRBJ2-1, with TRBD1 as a possible D gene (5 bases). Per the germline V gene, CDR1 is SGHAT and CDR2 is FQNNGV. Trimming stripped 5 bases from V and 6 bases from J, with 14 bases between. The CDR3 sequence is 14 residues long. The CDR3 is CASSLRDVGNEQFL. CDR3 coding DNA: TGTGCCAGCAGCCTCAGGGATGTGGGCAATGAGCAGTTCCTC.

There are a few counts of this clonotype. The chain is built from TRBV30 and TRBJ2-3; D remains unclear. Germline loops: CDR1 GTSNPN, CDR2 SVGIG (reference sequence). V was cut by 0 bases and J by 4 bases, with 11 bases left in between. CDR3 length: 14 residues. The CDR3 is CAWSVGNLADTQYF. The CDR3 DNA reads TGTGCCTGGAGTGTAGGGAATCTGGCAGATACGCAGTATTTT.

This clonotype was observed once. The chain is built from TRBV7-9 and TRBJ1-4; TRBD1 matches 7 bases. The CDR3 has 14 amino acids. Trimming cost V 5 bases and J 8 bases; bases outside gene matches: 8. Per the germline V gene, CDR1 is SEHNR and CDR2 is FQNEAQ (reference sequence). In nucleotides, the CDR3 is TGTGCCAGCAGCCTTGAGGGGGCGCGGGAAAAACTGTTTTTT. Amino acid sequence: CASSLEGAREKLFF.

Comments on this clonotype: A read error is possible here, since a much larger clone lies one base away. The genes are TRBV10-1 and TRBJ2-7; 9 bases match TRBD1. Germline values: CDR1 WNHNN, CDR2 SYGVQD (reference sequence). This CDR3 spans 14 amino acids. Here the CDR3 DNA reads TGCACCAGCAGTGAGGGACAGGGAGGGTACGAGCAGTACTTC. Protein: CTSSEGQGGYEQYF.

This chain uses TRBV19 with TRBJ2-1, with TRBD2 as a possible D gene (7 bases). V was cut by 7 bases and J by 2 bases, with 15 bases left in between. Germline V gene sequence: CDR1 LNHDA, CDR2 SQIVND (reference sequence). CDR3 size: 15 residues. The CDR3 region has the DNA TGTGCCAGTACTAGGGGAGGGGGGCCCTACAATGAGCAGTTCTTC. This encodes CASTRGGGPYNEQFF.

The J gene is TRBJ2-5, the V gene TRBV5-5; 11 nucleotides match TRBD2. The CDR3 is 20 amino acids. Losses at the gene ends were 2 bases for V and 1 base for J; bases not matched to a gene: 16. Germline V gene sequence: CDR1 SGHKS, CDR2 YYEKEE (reference sequence). The CDR3 bases are TGTGCCAGCAGCTTACCACGACGACTAGCGGGGTTCGAATTCCAAGAGACCCAGTACTTC. This translates into CASSLPRRLAGFEFQETQYF.

This clonotype was observed a handful of times. This chain uses TRBV28 with TRBJ2-2, with D perhaps being TRBD1 or TRBD2 (5 bases each). V gave up 8 bases and J gave up 1 base, with 11 bases separating them. The germline V gene encodes CDR1 MDHEN and CDR2 SYDVKM. This CDR3 has 14 amino acids. The CDR3 sequence: CASGGGVNTGELFF. The CDR3 DNA reads TGTGCCAGCGGGGGTGGGGTGAACACCGGGGAGCTGTTTTTT.

Only a few counts were recorded for this clonotype. Here the CDR3 reads CSARRLAGGYEQFF. For the CDR3, the DNA is TGCAGTGCTAGGCGGCTAGCGGGAGGTTATGAGCAGTTCTTC. This chain joins TRBV20-1 and TRBJ2-1, with 11 positions matching TRBD2. Germline-derived CDR1 and CDR2 are DFQATT and SNEGSKA (reference sequence). CDR3 length equals 14 residues. The V segment lost 3 bases and the J segment 8 bases; nucleotides outside the gene matches: 6.

At least ten counts were recorded for this clonotype. V is TRBV25-1 and J is TRBJ2-3; D is undetermined. Between the trimmed V and J ends, which lost 7 bases and 1 base, there was a span of 6 bases. This CDR3 spans 12 amino acids. The germline V gene has CDR1 MGHDK and CDR2 SYGVNS. The CDR3 coding sequence is TGTGCCAGCAACCGGGGCACAGATACGCAGTATTTT. Translating gives CASNRGTDTQYF.

This clonotype was observed at least ten times. The chain combines TRBV10-3 with TRBJ2-1; 8 nucleotides line up with TRBD1. V gave up 0 bases and J gave up 6 bases; unmatched junction bases: 7. This CDR3 region has 16 residues. Per germline, CDR1 ENHRY and CDR2 SYGVKD. The CDR3 nucleotides are TGTGCCATCAGTGAGTCGACAGGGGCCATTCCCAATGAGCAGTTCTTC. Protein: CAISESTGAIPNEQFF.

Here the CDR3 reads CSARDSVYNEQFF. The CDR3 DNA reads as TGCAGTGCTAGAGACAGCGTCTACAATGAGCAGTTCTTC. The chain links TRBV20-1 to TRBJ2-1, with D uncertain. The CDR3 extends over 13 amino acids. Trimming shortened V by 0 bases and J by 3 bases, and 6 bases separated the two germline ends. CDR1 and CDR2 (germline): DFQATT, SNEGSKA (reference sequence).

This clonotype was counted at least ten times. V usage is TRBV11-1 and J usage is TRBJ1-1, with a weak D call TRBD1 (6 bases). Per the germline V gene, CDR1 is SGHAT and CDR2 is FQDESV (reference sequence). The CDR3 covers 15 residues. The V gene lost 3 bases and the J gene lost 3 bases, with 14 bases spanning the gap. CDR3 amino acids: CASSFGGAGDTEAFF. The DNA of the CDR3 is TGTGCCAGCAGCTTCGGGGGGGCCGGGGACACTGAAGCTTTCTTT.

To note about this clonotype: A read error is possible here, since a much larger clone lies one base away. The V gene is TRBV28, the J gene TRBJ2-1; D remains ambiguous. This CDR3 is built from 13 residues. Deletions cut 6 bases from V and 8 bases from J, with 14 bases between. Germline V gives CDR1 MDHEN, CDR2 SYDVKM. The CDR3 reads CASSPDWYHEQFF. The CDR3 nucleotides read TGTGCCAGCAGCCCAGACTGGTACCATGAGCAGTTCTTC. Full variable domain (missing parts from reference TRBV28 and TRBJ2-1): DVKVTQSSRYLVKRTGEKVFLECVQDMDHENMFWYRQDPGLGLRLIYFSYDVKMKEKGDIPEGYSVSREKKERFSLILESASTNQTSMYLCASSPDWYHEQFFGPGTRLTVL.

This clonotype has a handful of counts. The chain joins TRBV28 to TRBJ2-1, with 10 bases matching TRBD2. The germline V gene encodes CDR1 MDHEN and CDR2 SYDVKM. The V and J ends lost 9 bases and 7 bases, in that order; junction bases with no gene match: 12. This CDR3 spans 15 amino acids. This CDR3 is CASWSAGGARNEQFF. The DNA for the CDR3 is TGTGCCAGTTGGTCAGCGGGGGGGGCGAGGAATGAGCAGTTCTTC. Full variable domain (outside the CDR3, taken from reference TRBV28 and TRBJ2-1): DVKVTQSSRYLVKRTGEKVFLECVQDMDHENMFWYRQDPGLGLRLIYFSYDVKMKEKGDIPEGYSVSREKKERFSLILESASTNQTSMYLCASWSAGGARNEQFFGPGTRLTVL.

This clonotype was counted many times. This chain links TRBV7-9 with TRBJ2-7; 10 bases align to TRBD1. Germline CDR1 is SEHNR and CDR2 is FQNEAQ (reference sequence). The CDR3 is made up of 14 amino acids. Germline trimming cut 4 bases from V and 3 bases from J; bases unmatched to any gene: 3. In DNA, the CDR3 is TGTGCCAGCAGCTCACGGGACAGGGGCTACGAGCAGTACTTC. Amino acid sequence: CASSSRDRGYEQYF.

This clonotype came up many times. CDR3 protein: CASSLGPRDTGELFF. CDR3 coding DNA: TGTGCCAGCAGCTTGGGTCCGAGGGACACCGGGGAGCTGTTTTTT. The J gene is TRBJ2-2, the V gene TRBV7-9, with D possibly TRBD2 on 5 matching bases. The CDR3 covers 15 residues. CDR1 and CDR2 from the germline V gene are SEHNR and FQNEAQ (reference sequence). The ends were cut back, 3 bases at V and 3 bases at J, with 11 bases in the middle.

There are many counts of this clonotype. V usage is TRBV3-1 and J usage is TRBJ2-7, with D tentatively TRBD2 (6 bases). CDR1 is LGHDT and CDR2 is YNNKEL in the germline V gene (reference sequence). The CDR3 contains 13 residues. Trimming removed 4 bases at V and 3 bases at J, with 10 bases between. The CDR3 region is CASSRTEGYEQYF. The CDR3 region has the DNA TGTGCCAGCAGCCGAACGGAGGGCTACGAGCAGTACTTC.

This clonotype has a handful of counts. The chain couples TRBV29-1 to TRBJ1-1; 7 bases match TRBD1. The CDR3 length is 13 residues. V lost 8 bases and J lost 0; bases outside the gene matches: 6. Germline CDR1 and CDR2: SQVTM and ANQGSEA. The CDR3 DNA is TGCAGCACACCGGGACAGTTGAACACTGAAGCTTTCTTT. It is translated as CSTPGQLNTEAFF.

This clonotype has a count of ten or more. This chain connects TRBV5-1 to TRBJ1-5, with 7 bases lining up with TRBD1. Trimming removed 0 bases from V and 4 bases from J; junction bases left unmatched: 4. The CDR3 covers 15 residues. Looked up from germline, CDR1 is SGHRS and CDR2 is YFSETQ. In nucleotides, the CDR3 is TGCGCCAGCAGCTTGGAGGCAGGGGGGAATCAGCCCCAGCATTTT. Its protein product is CASSLEAGGNQPQHF.

This sequence joins TRBV4-1 and TRBJ1-3; D uncertain. Trimming pared 0 bases from V and 2 bases from J, leaving 11 bases between. Per germline, CDR1 MGHRA and CDR2 YSYEKL. The CDR3 is made up of 16 amino acids. The CDR3 DNA sequence: TGCGCCAGCAGCCAAGAGCCCCCTGGCACTGGAAACACCATATATTTT. This encodes CASSQEPPGTGNTIYF.

This clonotype was observed at least ten times. The genes are TRBV5-4 and TRBJ2-2; D is undetermined. Trimming removed 2 bases at V and 7 bases at J, with 9 bases between. Germline values: CDR1 SGHNT, CDR2 YYREEE (reference sequence). CDR3 size: 13 residues. For the CDR3, the DNA is TGTGCCAGCAGCTTAAAGCCCGGCGGGGAGCTGTTTTTT. Residues: CASSLKPGGELFF.

This clonotype was picked up many times. The CDR3 region has the DNA TGTGCCACCAGCTCACACCCGGGCAATGAGCAGTTCTTC. Translating gives CATSSHPGNEQFF. The chain carries TRBV24-1 and TRBJ2-1; D is ambiguous. Trimming stripped 7 bases from V and 6 bases from J, with 12 bases between. Germline V gene sequence: CDR1 KGHDR, CDR2 SFDVKD. The CDR3 is 13 amino acids.

This clonotype came up many times. The chain is built from TRBV18 and TRBJ1-2, with D perhaps TRBD1 (6 bases). The CDR3 covers 14 residues. Deletions cut 2 bases from V and 8 bases from J, with 15 bases between. Germline V gene sequence: CDR1 KGHSH, CDR2 LQKENI. The DNA for the CDR3 is TGTGCCAGCTCACCATGGATCGAGGGGGGCGGCTACACCTTC. It codes for CASSPWIEGGGYTF.